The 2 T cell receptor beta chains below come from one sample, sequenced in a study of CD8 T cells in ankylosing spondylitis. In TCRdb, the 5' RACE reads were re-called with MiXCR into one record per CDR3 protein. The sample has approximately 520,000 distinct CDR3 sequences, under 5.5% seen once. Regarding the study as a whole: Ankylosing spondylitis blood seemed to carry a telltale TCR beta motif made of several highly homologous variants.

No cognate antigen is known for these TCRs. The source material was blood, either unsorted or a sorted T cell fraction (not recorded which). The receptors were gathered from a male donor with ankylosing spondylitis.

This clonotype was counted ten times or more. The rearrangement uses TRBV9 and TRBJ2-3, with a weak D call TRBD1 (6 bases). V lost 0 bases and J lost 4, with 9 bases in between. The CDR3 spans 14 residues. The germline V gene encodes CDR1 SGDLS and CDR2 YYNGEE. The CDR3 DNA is TGTGCCAGCAGCGTAGGGGGGCCCCCAGATACGCAGTATTTT. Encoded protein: CASSVGGPPDTQYF.

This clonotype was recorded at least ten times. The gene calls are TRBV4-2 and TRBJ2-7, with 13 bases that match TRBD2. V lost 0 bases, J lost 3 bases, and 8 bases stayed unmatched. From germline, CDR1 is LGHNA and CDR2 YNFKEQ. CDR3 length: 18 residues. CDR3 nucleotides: TGTGCCAGCAGCCAAGATTTCGTTGGGACTAGCGGGATCTACGAGCAGTACTTC. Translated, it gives CASSQDFVGTSGIYEQYF.